This T cell receptor (beta chain) comes out of a study of graft-versus-host responses after intestinal transplantation. Study-wide results and limits: Early declines in HvG clones that occurred post-transplant were associated with peak circulating GvH clone levels.

This CDR3 is 15 amino acids long. The germline gives CDR1 SGHAT, CDR2 FQNNGV. V dropped 1 base and J dropped 4 bases, with 12 bases sitting between them. Points on this clone: Its antigen is not known.

Measured with immunoSEQ multiplex PCR; TCRdb has only the in-frame clones, and not every one. The data show about 97,000 clones, over 75% seen once. The source was PBMCs, collected roughly 68 weeks after intestinal transplant. The rearrangement uses TRBV11-2 and TRBJ2-3; no firm D call. The TCR was taken from a human patient who received an intestinal transplant, so some T cells may come from the graft donor. The CDR3 sequence: CASSLGRQFADTQYF. The CDR3 DNA is TGTGCCAGCAGCTTAGGACGTCAGTTCGCAGATACGCAGTATTTT.